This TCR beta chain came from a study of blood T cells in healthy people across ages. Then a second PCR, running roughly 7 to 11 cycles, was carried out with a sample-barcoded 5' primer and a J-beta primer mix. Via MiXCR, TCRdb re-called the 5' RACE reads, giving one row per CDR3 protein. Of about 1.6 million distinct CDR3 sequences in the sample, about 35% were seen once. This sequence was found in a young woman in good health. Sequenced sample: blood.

CDR3 DNA sequence: TGCGCCAGCAGCCACGAGACAGGGTTTAAGGACGAGCAGTACTTC. It yields the protein CASSHETGFKDEQYF. The chain joins TRBV4-3 to TRBJ2-5, with 7 bases that match TRBD1. Judging by the DNA end, TRBJ2-7 fits better; the J call may be wrong. The length of the CDR3 is 15 residues. Germline CDR1 is LGHNA and CDR2 is YSLEER.